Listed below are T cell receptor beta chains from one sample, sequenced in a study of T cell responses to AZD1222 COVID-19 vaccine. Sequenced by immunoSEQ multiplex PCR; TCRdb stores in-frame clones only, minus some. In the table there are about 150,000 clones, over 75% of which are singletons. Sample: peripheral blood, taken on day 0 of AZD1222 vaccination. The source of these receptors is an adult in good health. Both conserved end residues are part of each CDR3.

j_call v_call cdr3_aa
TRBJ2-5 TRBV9 CASSFRGYQGETQYF
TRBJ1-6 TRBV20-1 CSAIDPGNNSPLHF
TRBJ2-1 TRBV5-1 CASSLGYRVDEQFF
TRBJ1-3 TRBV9 CASSVALGRAYSGNTIYF
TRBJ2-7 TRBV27 CASSRHLALVYEQYF
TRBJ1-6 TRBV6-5 CASTYSQYSSPLHF
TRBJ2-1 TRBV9 CASSVDSYNEQFF
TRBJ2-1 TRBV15 CATSSPTLRGNEQFF
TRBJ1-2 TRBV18 CASSPLGDGYTF
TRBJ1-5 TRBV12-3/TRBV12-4 CASSVGDNQPQHF
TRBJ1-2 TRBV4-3 CASSQGSPGLYGYTF
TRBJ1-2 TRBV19 CASSGYRAANYGYTF
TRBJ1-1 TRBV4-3 CASSQETGGRTEAFF
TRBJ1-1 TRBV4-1 CASSRSVAMNTEAFF
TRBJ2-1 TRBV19 CASSIGGLKYYNEQFF
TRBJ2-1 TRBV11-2 CASSFATSGGRNEQFF
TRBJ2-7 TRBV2 CASSTQGSSYEQYF
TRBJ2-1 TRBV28 CASSLGTYNEQFF
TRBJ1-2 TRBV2 CASRRDGQRGGYTF
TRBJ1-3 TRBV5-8 CASSLYTGYSGNTIYF
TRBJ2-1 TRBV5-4 CASSFHNEQFF
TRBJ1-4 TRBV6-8 CASSNYSPPTGVATNEKLFF
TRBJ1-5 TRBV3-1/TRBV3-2 CASSPRVSNQPQHF
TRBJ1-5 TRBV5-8 CASSLDFLGDSRPQHF
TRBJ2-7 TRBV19 CASSISGVSYEQYF
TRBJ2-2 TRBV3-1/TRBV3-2 CASSLPGLAGDTGELFF